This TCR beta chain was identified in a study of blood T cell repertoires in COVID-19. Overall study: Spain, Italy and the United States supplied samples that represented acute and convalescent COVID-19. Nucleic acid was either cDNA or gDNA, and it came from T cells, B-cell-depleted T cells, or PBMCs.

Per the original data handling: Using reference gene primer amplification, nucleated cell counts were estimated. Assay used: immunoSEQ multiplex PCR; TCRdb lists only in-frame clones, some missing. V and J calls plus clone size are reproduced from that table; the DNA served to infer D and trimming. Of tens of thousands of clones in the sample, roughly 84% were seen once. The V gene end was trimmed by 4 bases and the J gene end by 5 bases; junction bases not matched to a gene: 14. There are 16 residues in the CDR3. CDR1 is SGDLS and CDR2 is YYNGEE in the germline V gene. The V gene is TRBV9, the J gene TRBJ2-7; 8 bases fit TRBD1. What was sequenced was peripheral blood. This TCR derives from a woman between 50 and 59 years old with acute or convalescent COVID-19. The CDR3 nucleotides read TGTGCCAGCAGCCAAACGACAGGGGCCCACCAGAACGAGCAGTACTTC. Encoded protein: CASSQTTGAHQNEQYF.